Described below is a single T cell receptor (beta chain) sequence and its context. This clonotype was detected many times. Its antigen has not been determined. It has no much larger one-base neighbor in the sample; base qualities were not kept. These data come from a study of CD8+CD57+ T cells in acquired aplastic anemia listed by TCRdb under 2018. In the study overall: DNA extracted from sorted CD4+ and CD8+ cells had a mean of about 3 ug, with a range of about 0.19 to 30 ug. For healthy donor samples, the average read count was about 9.8 million for CD4+ cells and approximately 11 million for CD8+ cells.

Profiling of TCR beta VDJ combinations and CDR3 sequences used genomic DNA as the template. An Illumina HiSeq 2000 was used for TCR repertoire sequencing. Turning to the authors' computational methods: TRBV/TRBJ rearrangement plots, CDR3 size and DJ length profiles, and Simpson's diversity index were used to evaluate the repertoires. The most abundant DNA sequence in the deep sequencing data was taken as the immunodominant clone. CDR3 amino acid sequences were screened for sharing across subjects and compared with published repertoires and the VDJdb database. The public reads were run again by TCRdb, first through fastp at Q25 and then through MiXCR, and only productive beta chains were kept. Each CDR3 protein gets just one entry, which takes the most common genes and DNA from the rows behind it. TCRdb's processing, not the authors', yielded these V and J calls. The sample data list hundreds of thousands of distinct CDR3 sequences, and 55% to 75% of these were observed just once. The biggest ten clones account for under 4.5% of the sample.

In this study, sorted CD4+ and CD8+ T cells from the blood of healthy subjects and of severe aplastic anemia patients had their TCR repertoires deep-sequenced. Ficoll-Paque density gradient centrifugation was used to isolate peripheral blood mononuclear cells. Before DNA extraction, CD4+ and CD8+ T cells were sorted by FACS or by magnetic beads. The cysteine opens and the phenylalanine closes a CDR3 of 15 amino acids. Only the CDR3 portion is preserved as DNA: 45 bases, with reading frame beginning at the first base. Here V drops 3 bases and J drops 1 base, and the junction holds 5 bases not matched to any gene. Study-wide findings and limitations: Patients and healthy controls showed no significant difference in CD8+ Simpson's diversity (P=0.060). Twenty-nine CD8+ CDR3 sequences were shared between patients and controls but appeared highly expressed in patients and within their immunodominant clones.

The sequenced material came from sorted CD4+, CD8+, or CD8+CD57+ T cells (not recorded which) from PBMCs. The chain is assembled from TRBV12-3 or TRBV12-4 and TRBJ1-2; 7 junctional bases match TRBD1. The sequence was collected from a human donor in good health, serving as a control. The sequenced DNA: TGTGCCAGCAGTTTCCCCAGGGGGGGTAACTATGGCTACACCTTC. Its protein product is CASSFPRGGNYGYTF.